These 21 T cell receptor beta chains were all obtained from the same sample, sequenced in a study of T cells in Graves' hyperthyroidism and ophthalmopathy. It was RNA transcripts that yielded the amplified TCR beta CDR3 regions. During a first-round RT-PCR of the TCR CDR3, the HTBI primer set was used. TCRdb fed the multiplex PCR reads into MiXCR, producing one record per CDR3 protein. The table includes approximately 250,000 distinct CDR3 sequences, approximately 24% detected once. What was sequenced was blood. The origin of the receptors is a woman between 35 and 50 years old with Graves' ophthalmopathy.

The rearrangement joins TRBV15 to TRBJ1-5; D is ambiguous. The CDR3 has 16 amino acids. From germline, CDR1 is LNHNV and CDR2 YYDKDF (reference sequence). Trimming left V 0 bases short and J 0 bases short, with 9 bases between. In nucleotides, the CDR3 is TGTGCCACCAGCAGAGATCCTCAAGGTAGCAATCAGCCCCAGCATTTT. Translating gives CATSRDPQGSNQPQHF.

This clonotype came up many times. The V gene is TRBV6-5, the J gene TRBJ2-7; 12 bases map to TRBD2. Germline CDR1 MNHEY, CDR2 SVGAGI. CDR3 length equals 17 residues. Trimming at V came to 5 bases and at J to 3 bases, leaving 11 bases not matched to a gene. Here the CDR3 reads CASSNTGTSGPYYEQYF. CDR3 in DNA: TGTGCCAGCAGTAACACCGGGACTAGCGGGCCCTACTACGAGCAGTACTTC.

At least ten counts were recorded for this clonotype. A read error is possible here, since a much larger clone lies one base away. The conserved phenylalanine or tryptophan is not found at the CDR3 terminus, so this likely reflects a read error. The chain links TRBV12-3 or TRBV12-4 to TRBJ1-5; 7 positions agree with TRBD1. V shed 5 bases, J shed 4 bases, and the junction held 2 bases outside the gene matches. CDR3 size: 13 residues. Here the CDR3 DNA reads TGTGCCAGCAGTATGACAGGGAATCAGCCCCAGCATTCT. It yields the protein CASSMTGNQPQHS.

Points on this clonotype: At one end the junction does not follow the germline gene, possibly because of a read error. This chain links TRBV6-2 or TRBV6-3 with TRBJ2-5; weak D call: TRBD1 (5 bases). Germline loops: CDR1 MNHEY, CDR2 SVGEGT. CDR3 length: 14 residues. CDR3 nucleotides: TGTGCCAGCAGCTTATACCTAGGACAAGAGACCAAGTACTTC. It encodes CASSLYLGQETKYF.

This clonotype was picked up many times. This chain links TRBV20-1 with TRBJ1-1; unclear D gene. Trimming removed 0 bases at V and 1 base at J, with 9 bases between. The CDR3 consists of 14 residues. The germline V gene has CDR1 DFQATT and CDR2 SNEGSKA (reference sequence). Here the CDR3 reads CSARDVRQNTEAFF. CDR3 DNA sequence: TGCAGTGCTAGAGATGTCAGGCAGAACACTGAAGCTTTCTTT.

This clonotype was seen at least ten times. The chain links TRBV27 to TRBJ2-7, with D possibly being TRBD1 (6 bases). Germline CDR1 reads MNHEY; CDR2 reads SMNVEV (reference sequence). V lost 6 bases, J lost 0 bases, and 18 bases lay in between. CDR3 length equals 16 residues. The CDR3 nucleotides read TGTGCCAGCAGGAAATTTGGACAGATTGACTCCTACGAGCAGTACTTC. Translation gives CASRKFGQIDSYEQYF.

This clonotype was recorded many times. The chain is built from TRBV12-3 or TRBV12-4 and TRBJ2-7; D ambiguous. V was pared by 3 bases and J by 3 bases, with 12 bases between. The CDR3 covers 14 residues. Here the CDR3 reads CASSLDGMNYEQYF. The CDR3, as DNA: TGTGCCAGCAGTTTGGACGGTATGAACTACGAGCAGTACTTC.

Ten or more counts support this clonotype. The chain recombines TRBV27 with TRBJ2-4, with no clear D. The CDR3 sequence is 15 residues long. CDR1 MNHEY and CDR2 SMNVEV come from the germline V gene (reference sequence). V lost 4 bases and J 0 bases, leaving 10 bases between the germline ends. For the CDR3, the DNA is TGTGCCAGCAGTTACTCTTGGGGAGCCAAAAACATTCAGTACTTC. This encodes CASSYSWGAKNIQYF.

Comment on this clonotype: A much larger clone sits a single nucleotide away, making a read error possible. V and J are TRBV13 and TRBJ2-5; 14 nucleotides align to TRBD2. Germline V gene data show CDR1 as PRHDT and CDR2 as FYEKMQ (reference sequence). The CDR3 totals 14 residues. Here the CDR3 DNA reads TGTGCCAGCGGGACTAGCGGGAGCACAGAGACCCGGTACTTC. Protein product: CASGTSGSTETRYF.

This clonotype appeared many times. Here the CDR3 reads CASSPGGQSQETQYF. The CDR3 nucleotides read TGTGCCAGCAGCCCTGGTGGACAGTCCCAAGAGACCCAGTACTTC. V is TRBV7-9 and J is TRBJ2-5; a weak D match, TRBD1 (6 bases). This CDR3 has 15 amino acids. Trimming stripped 5 bases from V and 1 base from J, with 14 bases between. Per germline, CDR1 SEHNR and CDR2 FQNEAQ (reference sequence).

This clonotype was seen ten or more times. The rearrangement uses TRBV28 and TRBJ1-3, with 7 bases matching TRBD1. CDR3 length: 14 residues. The junction had 0 bases not matched to a gene; V was cut back by 4 bases and J by 0 bases. The germline V gene has CDR1 MDHEN and CDR2 SYDVKM. The CDR3 DNA follows: TGTGCCAGCAGTTCAGGGGGCTCTGGAAACACCATATATTTT. This translates into CASSSGGSGNTIYF.

This chain connects TRBV10-3 to TRBJ2-7, with 8 bases matching TRBD1. V lost 7 bases and J lost 2; bases outside the gene matches: 4. This CDR3 has 13 residues. CDR1 is ENHRY, CDR2 SYGVKD, per germline. CDR3 amino acids: CAIKGQETYEQYF. DNA for the CDR3: TGTGCCATCAAGGGACAGGAGACCTACGAGCAGTACTTC.

V gene TRBV6-2 or TRBV6-3 combines with J gene TRBJ2-5, with D possibly matching TRBD2 (6 bases). This CDR3 spans 17 amino acids. V dropped 7 bases and J dropped 4 bases, with 25 bases sitting between them. Germline V gene sequence: CDR1 MNHEY, CDR2 SVGEGT. The CDR3 protein is CASIREDYRTSGETQYF. CDR3 DNA: TGTGCCAGCATTAGGGAGGATTACCGGACGAGCGGAGAGACCCAGTACTTC.

The V call is TRBV19, the J call TRBJ1-2; unclear D gene. Germline CDR1 LNHDA, CDR2 SQIVND (reference sequence). V was shortened by 8 bases and J by 3 bases, with 13 bases between the two germline ends. There are 13 residues in the CDR3. The CDR3 DNA reads as TGTGCCAGTGCAGGACCGGCCTACTATGGCTACACCTTC. Amino acid sequence: CASAGPAYYGYTF. The variable domain in full, with the rest retrieved from reference TRBV19 and TRBJ1-2, is DGGITQSPKYLFRKEGQNVTLSCEQNLNHDAMYWYRQDPGQGLRLIYYSQIVNDFQKGDIAEGYSVSREKKESFPLTVTSAQKNPTAFYLCASAGPAYYGYTFGSGTRLTVV.

This clonotype appeared many times. The V and J genes are TRBV7-2 and TRBJ2-3; either TRBD1 or TRBD2 may fit D (5 bases each). V was clipped by 3 bases and J by 4 bases, with 11 bases between them. In germline, CDR1 is SGHTA, CDR2 FQGNSA. CDR3 length: 14 residues. CDR3 sequence reads: CASSFLGDADTQYF. The DNA of the CDR3 is TGTGCCAGCAGCTTTCTAGGGGACGCAGATACGCAGTATTTT.

J is TRBJ1-2 and V is TRBV6-2 or TRBV6-3; D call uncertain. This CDR3 is built from 14 residues. CDR1 is MNHEY and CDR2 is SVGEGT in the germline V gene. V lost 7 bases, J lost 5 bases, and 17 bases lay in between. CDR3 nucleotide sequence: TGTGCCAGCAAGAACAGCGCGAATCTTTATGGCTACACCTTC. Protein: CASKNSANLYGYTF.

The sample holds a few counts of this clonotype. The chain recombines TRBV20-1 with TRBJ1-2; maybe TRBD1 (5 bases). The CDR3 length is 14 residues. Germline CDR1 is DFQATT and CDR2 is SNEGSKA (reference sequence). Deletions cut 1 base from V and 4 bases from J, with 13 bases between. The CDR3 here is CSARGDGGGYGYTF. DNA for the CDR3: TGCAGTGCTAGAGGGGACGGCGGTGGCTATGGCTACACCTTC.

The table lists this clonotype with many counts. The chain employs TRBV6-1 and TRBJ1-3; no clear D. Germline CDR1 and CDR2: MNHNS and SASEGT. With 6 bases removed from V and 0 bases from J, the gap between germline ends came to 12 bases. The CDR3 is 15 amino acids. CDR3: CASRDGRNSGNTIYF. The DNA for the CDR3 is TGTGCCAGCAGGGATGGACGGAACTCTGGAAACACCATATATTTT.

At least ten counts were recorded for this clonotype. The chain employs TRBV18 and TRBJ2-7; the D gene is possibly TRBD1 (6 bases). The germline V gene has CDR1 KGHSH and CDR2 LQKENI. CDR3 size: 12 residues. The germline V and J ends were trimmed by 6 bases and 5 bases, with 11 bases remaining between them. CDR3 residues: CASSQQGHEQYF. CDR3 in DNA: TGTGCCAGCTCGCAACAGGGCCACGAGCAGTACTTC.

In its sample, this clonotype was seen many times. This rearrangement joins TRBV7-2 to TRBJ1-1, with a tentative D call TRBD1 (5 bases). Trimming shortened V by 5 bases and J by 1 base, and 14 bases separated the two germline ends. The CDR3 is 15 residues long. In germline, CDR1 is SGHTA, CDR2 FQGNSA. CDR3: CASSRADTGNTEAFF. CDR3 nucleotide sequence: TGTGCCAGCAGCCGAGCCGATACAGGGAACACTGAAGCTTTCTTT.

This clonotype was seen many times. This rearrangement joins TRBV2 to TRBJ2-7; the D is unclear. Germline values: CDR1 SNHLY, CDR2 FYNNEI. This CDR3 is built from 11 residues. V was cut by 3 bases and J by 3 bases, with 3 bases left in between. CDR3: CASSDNYEQYF. DNA of the CDR3: TGTGCCAGCAGTGACAACTACGAGCAGTACTTC.